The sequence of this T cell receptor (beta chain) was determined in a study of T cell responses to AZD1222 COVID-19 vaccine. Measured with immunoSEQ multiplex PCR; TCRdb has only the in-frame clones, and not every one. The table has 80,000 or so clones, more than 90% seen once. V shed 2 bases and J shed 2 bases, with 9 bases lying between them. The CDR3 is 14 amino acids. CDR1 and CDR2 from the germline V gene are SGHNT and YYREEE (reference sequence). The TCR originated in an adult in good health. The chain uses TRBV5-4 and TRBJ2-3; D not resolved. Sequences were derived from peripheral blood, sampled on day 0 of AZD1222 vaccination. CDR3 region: CASSFKYLTDTQYF. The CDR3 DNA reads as TGTGCCAGCAGCTTCAAGTACCTCACAGATACGCAGTATTTT.